The source of this T cell receptor (beta chain) is a study of blood T cell repertoires in COVID-19. At the level of the study: There were acute and convalescent COVID-19 samples, and they came from the United States, Italy and Spain.

The data were produced by immunoSEQ multiplex PCR, yet TCRdb's version contains in-frame clones alone and is incomplete. The sample lists about 120,000 clones; around 89% were seen once. Trimming removed 7 bases at V and 7 bases at J, with 6 bases between. The CDR3 length is 10 residues. Germline loops: CDR1 SGHNT, CDR2 YYREEE (reference sequence). The chain links TRBV5-4 to TRBJ2-1; tentatively, D is TRBD2 (6 bases). The sequence came from a human donor in a cohort sampled during active COVID-19. The sequencing sample was made of peripheral blood. The CDR3, as DNA: TGTGCCAGCGGGGGGAATGAGCAGTTCTTC. Its translation is CASGGNEQFF.